Listed below are T cell receptor beta chains from one sample, sequenced in a study of T cell clusters in autoimmune cytopenias. No DNA is given; TCRdb re-called the multiplex PCR reads and lists each CDR3 protein once. The sample totals 6,000 to 9,000 distinct CDR3 sequences. Specimen: peripheral blood. Source of these receptors: a human donor with an autoimmune cytopenia or autoimmune hepatitis (not recorded which). CDR3s include the opening cysteine and the closing phenylalanine or tryptophan. For some rows the clone size is stated as once, few or many, or as a class when expanded; others skip it.

clone size: -; J gene: TRBJ2-1; V gene: TRBV12-3/TRBV12-4; CDR3 protein: CASTKAGVSYNEQFF
clone size: medium-sized; J gene: TRBJ2-2; V gene: TRBV19; CDR3 protein: CASSRSGGLAGGNTGELFF
clone size: medium-sized; J gene: TRBJ2-5; V gene: TRBV5-4; CDR3 protein: CASSLGGGQETQYF
clone size: -; J gene: TRBJ2-5; V gene: TRBV5-3; CDR3 protein: CARSLADSKETQYF
clone size: medium-sized; J gene: TRBJ2-5; V gene: TRBV6-6; CDR3 protein: CASSPGGQGRGRETQYF
clone size: medium-sized; J gene: TRBJ2-4; V gene: TRBV27; CDR3 protein: CASSLRGVLGAGGKSNIQYF
clone size: -; J gene: TRBJ1-2; V gene: TRBV7-2; CDR3 protein: CASSFATVYTF
clone size: large; J gene: TRBJ2-1; V gene: TRBV29-1; CDR3 protein: CSVSPGTGDYNEQFF
clone size: -; J gene: TRBJ2-5; V gene: TRBV12-3/TRBV12-4; CDR3 protein: CASRPGSGWETQYF
clone size: -; J gene: TRBJ2-7; V gene: TRBV12-3/TRBV12-4; CDR3 protein: CASSFGPYEQYF
clone size: medium-sized; J gene: TRBJ1-5; V gene: TRBV19; CDR3 protein: CASSIADSLGPQHF
clone size: medium-sized; J gene: TRBJ2-2; V gene: TRBV29-1; CDR3 protein: CSVDSGNTGELFF
clone size: -; J gene: TRBJ2-1; V gene: TRBV7-6; CDR3 protein: CASSLERYEQFF
clone size: -; J gene: TRBJ1-1; V gene: TRBV6-5; CDR3 protein: CASSYSGRNTEAFF
clone size: medium-sized; J gene: TRBJ1-5; V gene: TRBV29-1; CDR3 protein: CSVATGNQPQHF
clone size: -; J gene: TRBJ2-7; V gene: TRBV5-1; CDR3 protein: CASSPGGQGDEQYF
clone size: -; J gene: TRBJ2-3; V gene: TRBV5-1; CDR3 protein: CASSRTEPSDTQYF
clone size: -; J gene: TRBJ2-7; V gene: TRBV5-6; CDR3 protein: CASSLGFYEQYF
clone size: -; J gene: TRBJ1-2; V gene: TRBV19; CDR3 protein: CASRTQPGGGGYTF
clone size: -; J gene: TRBJ2-2; V gene: TRBV7-9; CDR3 protein: CASSLRTLNTGELFF
clone size: -; J gene: TRBJ2-5; V gene: TRBV7-6; CDR3 protein: CASSFEELAETQYF
clone size: -; J gene: TRBJ2-1; V gene: TRBV6-5; CDR3 protein: CASRKQGNNEQFF
clone size: medium-sized; J gene: TRBJ2-3; V gene: TRBV24-1; CDR3 protein: CATSEPPTDTQYF
clone size: -; J gene: TRBJ2-3; V gene: TRBV27; CDR3 protein: CASSLEGGTDTQYF
clone size: medium-sized; J gene: TRBJ2-3; V gene: TRBV29-1; CDR3 protein: CSVAVGGRGADTQYF
clone size: medium-sized; J gene: TRBJ1-6; V gene: TRBV19; CDR3 protein: CASSIVSNNSPLHF
clone size: -; J gene: TRBJ2-2; V gene: TRBV6-1; CDR3 protein: CASSETSGGLDTGELFF
clone size: -; J gene: TRBJ2-7; V gene: TRBV5-6; CDR3 protein: CASGNSPGHAGPYEQYF
clone size: -; J gene: TRBJ2-5; V gene: TRBV18; CDR3 protein: CASSPPRTSGKETQYF
clone size: -; J gene: TRBJ1-5; V gene: TRBV19; CDR3 protein: CATLGRGWYGQPQHF
clone size: -; J gene: TRBJ2-3; V gene: TRBV5-5; CDR3 protein: CASSFRPGLGPDTQYF
clone size: -; J gene: TRBJ1-3; V gene: TRBV19; CDR3 protein: CASNENWEGLSQENTIYF
clone size: medium-sized; J gene: TRBJ2-1; V gene: TRBV6-2/TRBV6-3; CDR3 protein: CASSPDQIWDEQFF
clone size: -; J gene: TRBJ1-3; V gene: TRBV15; CDR3 protein: CATSGRGLSGNTIYF
clone size: -; J gene: TRBJ2-2; V gene: TRBV7-6; CDR3 protein: CASSRRTGATNTGELFF
clone size: medium-sized; J gene: TRBJ2-1; V gene: TRBV6-5; CDR3 protein: CASRASGNKYEQFF
clone size: -; J gene: TRBJ1-4; V gene: TRBV7-2; CDR3 protein: CASTRGDSNEKLFF
clone size: -; J gene: TRBJ2-1; V gene: TRBV7-3; CDR3 protein: CASSFLRQGLGNEQFF
clone size: -; J gene: TRBJ1-6; V gene: TRBV19; CDR3 protein: CASSMGRDSPLHF
clone size: -; J gene: TRBJ2-4; V gene: TRBV27; CDR3 protein: CASSRSELAKNIQYF
clone size: medium-sized; J gene: TRBJ2-5; V gene: TRBV19; CDR3 protein: CASGRTSGGTQYF
clone size: medium-sized; J gene: TRBJ2-7; V gene: TRBV29-1; CDR3 protein: CSVVGLADDYEQYF